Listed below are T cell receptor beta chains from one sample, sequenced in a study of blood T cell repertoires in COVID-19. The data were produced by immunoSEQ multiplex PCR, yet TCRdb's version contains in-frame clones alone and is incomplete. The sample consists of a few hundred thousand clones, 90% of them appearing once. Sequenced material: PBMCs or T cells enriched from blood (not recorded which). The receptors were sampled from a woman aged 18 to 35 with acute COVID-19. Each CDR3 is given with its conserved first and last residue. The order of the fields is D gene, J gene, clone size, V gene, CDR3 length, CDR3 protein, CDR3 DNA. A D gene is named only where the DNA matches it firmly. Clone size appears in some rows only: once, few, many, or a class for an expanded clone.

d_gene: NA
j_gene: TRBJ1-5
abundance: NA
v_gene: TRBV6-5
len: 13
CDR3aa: CASRQNSNQPQHF
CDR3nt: TGTGCCAGCAGACAGAACTCCAATCAGCCCCAGCATTTT

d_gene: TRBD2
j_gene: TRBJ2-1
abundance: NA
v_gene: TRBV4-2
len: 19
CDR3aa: CASSQVGGIAGGRYNEQFF
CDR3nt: TGTGCCAGCAGCCAGGTCGGCGGAATAGCGGGAGGCCGGTACAATGAGCAGTTCTTC

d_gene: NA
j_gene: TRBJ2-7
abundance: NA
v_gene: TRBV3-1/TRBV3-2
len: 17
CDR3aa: CASSQGLHGAIPYEQYF
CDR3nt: TGTGCCAGCAGCCAAGGCCTCCACGGTGCCATACCCTACGAGCAGTACTTC

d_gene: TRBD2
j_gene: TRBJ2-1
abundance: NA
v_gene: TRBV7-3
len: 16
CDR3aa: CASSLTSGRAGNEQFF
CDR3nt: TGTGCCAGCAGCCTTACTAGCGGGAGGGCCGGAAATGAGCAGTTCTTC

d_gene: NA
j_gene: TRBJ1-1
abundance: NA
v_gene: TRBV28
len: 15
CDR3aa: CASSLAKSGNTEAFF
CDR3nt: TGTGCCAGCAGTTTAGCTAAATCGGGGAACACTGAAGCTTTCTTT

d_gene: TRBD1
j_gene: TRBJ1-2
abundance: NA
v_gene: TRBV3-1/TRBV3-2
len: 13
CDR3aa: CASKIGTGVGYTF
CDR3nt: TGTGCCAGCAAGATCGGGACAGGGGTTGGCTACACCTTC

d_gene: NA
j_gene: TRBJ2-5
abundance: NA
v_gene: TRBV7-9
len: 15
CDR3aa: CASSPVNSVQETQYF
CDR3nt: TGTGCCAGCAGCCCCGTTAATTCAGTACAAGAGACCCAGTACTTC

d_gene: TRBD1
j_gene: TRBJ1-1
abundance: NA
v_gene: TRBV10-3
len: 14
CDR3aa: CAIRGDRGDTEAFF
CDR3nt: TGTGCCATCAGGGGGGACAGGGGGGACACTGAAGCTTTCTTT

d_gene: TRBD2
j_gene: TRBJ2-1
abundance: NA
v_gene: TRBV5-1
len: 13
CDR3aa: CASRGSGANEQFF
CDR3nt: TGCGCCAGCCGGGGGAGCGGGGCCAATGAGCAGTTCTTC

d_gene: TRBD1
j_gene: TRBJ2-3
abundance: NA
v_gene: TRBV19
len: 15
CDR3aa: CASSAQGVHTDTQYF
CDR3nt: TGTGCCAGTAGTGCACAGGGGGTACACACAGATACGCAGTATTTT

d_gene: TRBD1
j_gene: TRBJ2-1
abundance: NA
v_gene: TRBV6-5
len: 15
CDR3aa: CASSYRTGGGNEQFF
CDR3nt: TGTGCCAGCAGTTACCGGACAGGGGGAGGCAATGAGCAGTTCTTC

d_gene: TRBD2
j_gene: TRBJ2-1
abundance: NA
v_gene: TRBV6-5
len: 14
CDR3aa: CASSKTSGRHEQFF
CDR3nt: TGTGCCAGCAGTAAGACTAGCGGGAGACATGAGCAGTTCTTC

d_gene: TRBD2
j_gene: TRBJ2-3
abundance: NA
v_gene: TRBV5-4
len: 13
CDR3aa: CASNLAGTDTQYF
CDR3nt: TGTGCCAGCAACCTAGCGGGCACAGATACGCAGTATTTT

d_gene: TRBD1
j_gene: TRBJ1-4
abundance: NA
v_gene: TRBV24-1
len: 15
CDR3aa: CATQGSQGAGEKLFF
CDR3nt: TGTGCCACCCAAGGAAGTCAGGGGGCAGGTGAAAAACTGTTTTTT

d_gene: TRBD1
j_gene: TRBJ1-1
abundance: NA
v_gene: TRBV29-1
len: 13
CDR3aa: CSATTGGNTEAFF
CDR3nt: TGCAGCGCTACGACAGGGGGGAACACTGAAGCTTTCTTT

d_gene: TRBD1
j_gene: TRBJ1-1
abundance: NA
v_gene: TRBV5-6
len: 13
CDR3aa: CASSSGQGRGAFF
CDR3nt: TGTGCCAGCAGTTCCGGACAGGGGAGGGGAGCTTTCTTT

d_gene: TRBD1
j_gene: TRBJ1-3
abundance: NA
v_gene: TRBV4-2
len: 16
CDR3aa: CASSQDPTGPGNTIYF
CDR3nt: TGTGCCAGCAGCCAGGATCCGACAGGGCCTGGAAACACCATATATTTT

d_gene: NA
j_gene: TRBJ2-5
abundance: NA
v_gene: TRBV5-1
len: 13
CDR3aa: CASSLSGKETQYF
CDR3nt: TGCGCCAGCAGCCTGAGCGGAAAAGAGACCCAGTACTTC

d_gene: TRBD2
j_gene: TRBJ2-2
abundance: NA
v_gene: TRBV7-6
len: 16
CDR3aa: CASSFSLAGNTGELFF
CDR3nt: TGTGCCAGCAGCTTCAGCCTAGCGGGAAACACCGGGGAGCTGTTTTTT

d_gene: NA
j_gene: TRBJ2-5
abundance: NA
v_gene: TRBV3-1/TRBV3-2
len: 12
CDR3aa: CASSLFGETQYF
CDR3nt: TGTGCCAGCAGCCTTTTCGGGGAGACCCAGTACTTC

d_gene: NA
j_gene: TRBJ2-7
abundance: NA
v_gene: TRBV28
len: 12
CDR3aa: CASAAGSYEQYF
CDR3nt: TGTGCTAGCGCGGCCGGCTCCTACGAGCAGTACTTC

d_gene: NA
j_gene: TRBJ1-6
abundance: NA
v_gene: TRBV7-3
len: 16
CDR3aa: CASSLGPGSYNSPLHF
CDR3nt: TGTGCCAGCAGCTTAGGTCCAGGGTCCTATAATTCACCCCTCCACTTT

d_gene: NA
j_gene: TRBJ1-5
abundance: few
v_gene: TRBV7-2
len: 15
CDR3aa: CASSRTGNSNQPQHF
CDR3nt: TGTGCCAGCAGCCGTACAGGGAATAGCAATCAGCCCCAGCATTTT

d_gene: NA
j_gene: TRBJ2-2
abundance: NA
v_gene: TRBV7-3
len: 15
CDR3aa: CASSLTGEGPGELFF
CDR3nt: TGTGCCAGCAGCTTAACGGGAGAGGGTCCCGGGGAGCTGTTTTTT

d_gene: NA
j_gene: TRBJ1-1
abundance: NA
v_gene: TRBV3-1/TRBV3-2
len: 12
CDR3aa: CASSQGGDEAFF
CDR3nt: TGTGCCAGCAGCCAAGGCGGTGATGAAGCTTTCTTT

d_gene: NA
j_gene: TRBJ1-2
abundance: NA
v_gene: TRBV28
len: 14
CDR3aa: CASRGRQDYYGYTF
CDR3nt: TGTGCCAGCAGGGGTAGACAGGACTACTATGGCTACACCTTC